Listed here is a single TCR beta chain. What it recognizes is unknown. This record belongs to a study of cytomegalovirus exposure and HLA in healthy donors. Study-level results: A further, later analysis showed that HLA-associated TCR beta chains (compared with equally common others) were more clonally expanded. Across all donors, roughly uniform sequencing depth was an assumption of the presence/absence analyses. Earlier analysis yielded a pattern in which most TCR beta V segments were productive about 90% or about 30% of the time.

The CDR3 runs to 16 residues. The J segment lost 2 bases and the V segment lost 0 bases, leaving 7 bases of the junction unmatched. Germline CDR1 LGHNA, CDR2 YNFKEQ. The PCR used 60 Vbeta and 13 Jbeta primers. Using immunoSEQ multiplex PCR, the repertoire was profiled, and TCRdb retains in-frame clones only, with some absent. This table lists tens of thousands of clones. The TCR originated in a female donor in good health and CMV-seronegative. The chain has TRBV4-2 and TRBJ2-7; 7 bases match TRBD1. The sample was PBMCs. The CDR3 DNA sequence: TGTGCCAGCAGCCAAGATAGACAGGGCGTCACCTACGAGCAGTACTTC. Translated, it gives CASSQDRQGVTYEQYF.